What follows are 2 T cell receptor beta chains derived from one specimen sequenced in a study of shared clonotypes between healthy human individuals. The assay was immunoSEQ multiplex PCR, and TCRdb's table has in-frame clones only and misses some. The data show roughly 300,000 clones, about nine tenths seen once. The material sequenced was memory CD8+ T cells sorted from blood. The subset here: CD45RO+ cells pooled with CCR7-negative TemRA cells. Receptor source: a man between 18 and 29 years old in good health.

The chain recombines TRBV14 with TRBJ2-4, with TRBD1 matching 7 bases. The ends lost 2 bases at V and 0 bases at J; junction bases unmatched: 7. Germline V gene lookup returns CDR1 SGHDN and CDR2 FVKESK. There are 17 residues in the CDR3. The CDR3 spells CASSQTTGVLAKNIQYF. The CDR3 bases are TGTGCCAGCAGCCAAACTACAGGGGTCCTAGCCAAAAACATTCAGTACTTC.

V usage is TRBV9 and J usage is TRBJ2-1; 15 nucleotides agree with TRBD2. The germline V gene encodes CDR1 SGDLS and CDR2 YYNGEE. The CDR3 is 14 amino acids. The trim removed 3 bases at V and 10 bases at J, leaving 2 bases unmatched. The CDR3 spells CASSGTSGREEQFF. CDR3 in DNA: TGTGCCAGCAGCGGGACTAGCGGGAGGGAGGAGCAGTTCTTC.